This T cell receptor beta chain is drawn from a study of T cells in Graves' hyperthyroidism and ophthalmopathy. This clonotype was picked up many times. Amplification targeted TCR beta CDR3 regions from RNA transcripts. HTBI primers drove first-round RT-PCR of the TCR CDR3. A single record per CDR3 protein comes from TCRdb applying MiXCR to the multiplex PCR reads. The profile shows 620,000 or so distinct CDR3 sequences, about 14% of them singletons. Source material: blood. This receptor was identified in a woman between 45 and 65 years old with Graves' ophthalmopathy.

CDR3 sequence reads: CASSYSRSGPSYEQYF. The CDR3, as DNA: TGTGCCAGCAGTTACTCTCGTAGCGGCCCCTCCTACGAGCAGTACTTC. V and J are TRBV6-5 and TRBJ2-7; TRBD2 might be the D (6 bases). Trimming left V 0 bases short and J 0 bases short, with 12 bases between. The V gene's germline CDR1 is MNHEY and CDR2 SVGAGI. The CDR3 totals 16 residues.